The entry that follows covers one TCR beta chain sequence. It has no known antigen specificity. Per-base qualities were not stored, and no clone one base away is much larger. The data derive from a study of spatial heterogeneity in lung cancer (dated by TCRdb to between 2018 and 2021). About the investigation overall: Beta-chain transcripts were consistently detected in greater numbers than alpha-chain transcripts, which likely reflected higher beta-chain transcript abundance. A strong correlation was found between TCR transcript counts in tumor regions and a T cell transcriptional module score from matched bulk RNA-seq. In the raw uncorrected reads, each unique combination of TCR and UMI appeared on average more than ten times. In non-small cell lung cancer, the study made a quantitative comparison of TCR alpha and beta repertoires among multiple tumor regions, matched nontumor lung and blood. Nonsynonymous mutation counts, determined by whole-exome sequencing of tumor tissue, were related to TCR repertoire features. At surgery, hundreds of tumor regions, approximately 64 matched nontumor lung samples and a few dozen PBMC samples were TCR-sequenced for both alpha and beta chains.

The meaning of the sample's time point label: sample taken at primary tumor resection. Donors were around 69 patients with early-stage, untreated non-small cell lung cancer from the lung TRACERx cohort. Without any cell sorting, TCR sequencing was performed on whole RNA extracted either from tumor and nontumor lung tissue or from cryopreserved PBMC samples. A patient was chosen for TCR sequencing only when enough RNA was available from at least two tumor regions. A lung pathologist reviewed the tumor and adjacent nontumor lung specimens before the specimens were selected. Library creation used 5' RACE. TCRdb records NextSeq 500 as the sequencer. The TCR library protocol attached a unique molecular identifier to each TCR cDNA molecule to allow correction of PCR and sequencing errors. Turning to the authors' computational methods: TCR identification, UMI-based error correction and CDR3 extraction were performed with Decombinator tools. Expanded TCRs were defined as those above a frequency of 2 per 1,000, corresponding to the top 1% of the tumor frequency distribution. Expanded tumor TCRs were classed as regional if statistically deemed absent (corrected P<0.05) from at least one tumor region, otherwise ubiquitous. Renyi diversity was calculated using the R vegan package after each repertoire was subsampled 100 times to 5,000 TCRs. CDR3 similarity networks were built from amino acid triplet string-kernel similarity, with CDR3s being connected when pairwise similarity was above 0.82. The public reads were reanalyzed by TCRdb: fastp trimming at Q25, MiXCR alignment, in-frame beta chains only. Identical CDR3 proteins give one entry, which carries the most common genes and DNA. The V and J calls and clone size come from TCRdb's table, not from the authors' own analysis. The sample table records about 20,000 distinct CDR3 sequences; roughly 7% of these occur just once. 20% to 25% of the sample rests with the top ten.

V lost 3 bases and J lost 2 bases; the stretch between them is 25 bases long. From a lookup of the germline V gene, CDR1 and CDR2 are SGHAT and FQNNGV. The CDR3 runs 19 residues from the cysteine to the phenylalanine. Here the CDR3 DNA is all that survives: 57 bases in frame from base 1. Paper-wide results and their limitations: Counts of ubiquitous and regional expanded TCRs correlated with counts of ubiquitous and regional nonsynonymous mutations, respectively. A correlation was observed between the number of expanded intratumoral alpha and beta TCRs and the tumor nonsynonymous mutation count. TCR-seq was estimated to cover only around 6.4% of tumor T cells for alpha chains and approximately 13% for beta chains. Additional single-cell paired TCR alpha and beta sequencing was considered necessary to confirm, at a functional level, the hypothesis that regional TCRs recognize regional mutations.

This clonotype was obtained from a female donor with early-stage non-small cell lung cancer. The sample here was lung tumor tissue, taken at surgery. The chain is made from TRBV11-2 and TRBJ1-1; the D gene is possibly TRBD1, with 6 bases matching. The CDR3 in this case is CASSFRNDASTGLNTEAFF. The DNA sequence follows: TGTGCCAGCAGCTTTCGAAACGATGCCTCGACAGGACTCAACACTGAAGCTTTCTTT.